The entry that follows covers one T cell receptor (beta chain) sequence. This sample was included in a study of blood T cell repertoires in COVID-19. About the study: In each case, the material was cDNA or gDNA derived from T cells, B-cell-depleted T cells, or PBMCs.

In the study's own analysis: The assay estimated nucleated cells by amplifying reference gene primers. The protocol was immunoSEQ multiplex PCR, while the TCRdb copy is restricted to in-frame clones and leaves out a portion. V, J and clone size are those of that table, while D and trimming were read from the DNA. The table shows about 300,000 clones, with around 85% occurring only once. The CDR3 has 12 amino acids. Trimming stripped 2 bases from V and 7 bases from J, with 6 bases between. In germline, CDR1 is MNHNY, CDR2 SVGAGI (reference sequence). Those designated as exposed participants met a COVID-19 case within 2 weeks before study entry.

This TCR derives from a young woman who had been exposed to COVID-19. The sequenced material came from PBMCs or T cells enriched from blood (not recorded which). The rearrangement links TRBV6-6 to TRBJ1-5; D unresolved. CDR3 sequence: CASSYIGQPQHF. The CDR3 region has the DNA TGTGCCAGCAGTTACATCGGGCAGCCCCAGCATTTT.